The 8 T cell receptor beta chains below come from one sample, sequenced in a study of T cell repertoires in cytomegalovirus infection. TCRdb recomputed calls from the reads with MiXCR, one row per CDR3 protein. This sample yields roughly 990,000 distinct CDR3 sequences, of which about a third are seen a single time; around 15% belongs to the top ten. Their target antigens are unknown. The sample in question was cultured CD8+ T cells from PBMCs, obtained from culture after CMV antigen stimulation. Receptors were obtained from a human donor in good health (CMV status not recorded). Some clones in this sample may be carry-over from other donors' samples.

This clonotype was detected a few times. The V gene is TRBV10-2, the J gene TRBJ1-1; D remains unclear. The CDR3 runs 14 residues. Per germline, CDR1 WSHSY and CDR2 SAAADI. The V gene lost 0 bases and the J gene lost 2 bases, with 7 bases spanning the gap. CDR3: CASSESRFNTEAFF. The CDR3 DNA is TGCGCCAGCAGTGAGTCGAGGTTTAACACTGAAGCTTTCTTT.

In this sample, this clonotype turned up a few times. The chain employs TRBV29-1 and TRBJ1-2; TRBD1 matches 7 bases. With V trimmed by 8 bases and J by 8 bases, 8 bases remained unmatched. The length of the CDR3 is 11 residues. CDR1 SQVTM and CDR2 ANQGSEA come from the germline V gene. The CDR3 protein is CSLEDRNGYTF. The CDR3, as DNA: TGCAGCTTAGAGGACAGGAACGGCTACACCTTC.

This clonotype was counted only a few times. The chain joins TRBV7-2 to TRBJ2-3; 10 bases match TRBD2. The V gene's germline CDR1 is SGHTA and CDR2 FQGNSA. The CDR3 extends over 17 amino acids. J was trimmed by 5 bases and V by 1 base; bases with no gene match: 9. CDR3 region: CASSLGFLAGVEDTQYF. Written as DNA, the CDR3 is TGTGCCAGCAGCTTAGGGTTTCTAGCGGGGGTGGAAGATACGCAGTATTTT.

The V gene is TRBV25-1, the J gene TRBJ2-3, with 9 bases identical to TRBD2. There are 17 residues in the CDR3. V lost 4 bases to trimming and J lost 5 bases; unmatched junction nucleotides: 13. Germline V lookup: CDR1 MGHDK, CDR2 SYGVNS. CDR3 amino acids: CASSAPRGLASGDTQYF. The CDR3 DNA follows: TGTGCCAGCAGTGCCCCTCGGGGACTAGCAAGTGGAGATACGCAGTATTTT. Using reference TRBV25-1 and TRBJ2-3 for the parts outside the CDR3, the full variable domain is EADIYQTPRYLVIGTGKKITLECSQTMGHDKMYWYQQDPGMELHLIHYSYGVNSTEKGDLSSESTVSRIRTEHFPLTLESARPSHTSQYLCASSAPRGLASGDTQYFGPGTRLTVL.

This clonotype has more than one count but fewer than ten. The chain combines TRBV7-9 with TRBJ2-7, with D tentatively TRBD1 or TRBD2 (6 bases each). Germline V lookup: CDR1 SEHNR, CDR2 FQNEAQ (reference sequence). The CDR3 is 20 residues long. V was trimmed by 1 base and J by 0 bases, leaving 25 bases between them. This CDR3 reads CASSLVTLGGGKPSSYEQYF. Here the CDR3 DNA reads TGTGCCAGCAGCTTAGTGACCCTCGGAGGGGGGAAACCAAGCTCCTACGAGCAGTACTTC.

With regard to this clonotype: A much bigger clone sits one base away, suggesting this may be a read error. The rearrangement links TRBV12-3 or TRBV12-4 to TRBJ2-5, with D possibly TRBD1 on 6 matching bases. There are 17 residues in the CDR3. For the CDR3, the DNA is TGTGCCAGCCGGCGCTTAAGGTGGGGACAAAACCAAGAGACCCTGTACTTC. It translates to CASRRLRWGQNQETLYF.

J is TRBJ2-7 and V is TRBV6-1, with D uncertain. The CDR3 runs 14 residues. V shed 7 bases and J shed 0 bases, with 13 bases lying between them. Germline V lookup: CDR1 MNHNS, CDR2 SASEGT. CDR3 region: CASISAENSYEQYF. For the CDR3, the DNA is TGTGCCAGCATTTCTGCGGAGAACTCCTACGAGCAGTACTTC.

The gene calls are TRBV27 and TRBJ2-1, with D perhaps assigned TRBD1 or TRBD2 (5 bases each). The CDR3 spans 12 residues. V was cut by 7 bases and J by 7 bases, with 11 bases left in between. Per germline, CDR1 MNHEY and CDR2 SMNVEV (reference sequence). CDR3 amino acids: CASKPGPNEQFF. For the CDR3, the DNA is TGTGCCAGCAAACCGGGGCCTAATGAGCAGTTCTTC.